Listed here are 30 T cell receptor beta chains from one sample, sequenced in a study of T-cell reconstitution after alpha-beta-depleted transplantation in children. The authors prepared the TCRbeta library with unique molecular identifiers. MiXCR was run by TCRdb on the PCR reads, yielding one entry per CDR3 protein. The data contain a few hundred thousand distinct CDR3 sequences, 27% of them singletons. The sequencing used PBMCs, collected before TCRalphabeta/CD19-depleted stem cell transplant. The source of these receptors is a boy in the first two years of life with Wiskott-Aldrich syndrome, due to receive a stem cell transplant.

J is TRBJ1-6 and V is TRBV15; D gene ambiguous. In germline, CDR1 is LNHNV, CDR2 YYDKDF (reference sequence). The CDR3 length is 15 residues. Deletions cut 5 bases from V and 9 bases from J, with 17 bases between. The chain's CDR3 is CATSPGRFSTSPLHF. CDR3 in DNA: TGTGCCACCAGCCCAGGACGGTTTTCCACTTCACCCCTCCACTTT.

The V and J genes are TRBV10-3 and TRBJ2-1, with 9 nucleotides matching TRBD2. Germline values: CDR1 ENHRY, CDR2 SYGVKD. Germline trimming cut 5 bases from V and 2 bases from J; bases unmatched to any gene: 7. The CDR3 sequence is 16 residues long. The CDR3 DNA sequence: TGTGCCATCAGTACACAAGCGGGAGGTACCTACAATGAGCAGTTCTTC. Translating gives CAISTQAGGTYNEQFF.

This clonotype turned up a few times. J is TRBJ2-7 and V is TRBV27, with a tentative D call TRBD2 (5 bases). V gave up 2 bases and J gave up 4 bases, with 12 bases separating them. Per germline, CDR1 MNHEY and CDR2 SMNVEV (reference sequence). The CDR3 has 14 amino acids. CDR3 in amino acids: CASSLLTNLYEQYF. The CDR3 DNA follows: TGTGCCAGCAGTTTACTGACTAACCTATACGAGCAGTACTTC.

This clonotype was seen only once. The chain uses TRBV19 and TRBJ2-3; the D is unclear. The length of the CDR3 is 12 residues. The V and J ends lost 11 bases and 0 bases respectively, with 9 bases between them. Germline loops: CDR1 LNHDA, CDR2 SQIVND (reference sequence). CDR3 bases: TGTGCCTCAATCGGTAGCACAGATACGCAGTATTTT. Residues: CASIGSTDTQYF. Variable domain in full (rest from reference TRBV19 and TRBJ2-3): DGGITQSPKYLFRKEGQNVTLSCEQNLNHDAMYWYRQDPGQGLRLIYYSQIVNDFQKGDIAEGYSVSREKKESFPLTVTSAQKNPTAFYLCASIGSTDTQYFGPGTRLTVL.

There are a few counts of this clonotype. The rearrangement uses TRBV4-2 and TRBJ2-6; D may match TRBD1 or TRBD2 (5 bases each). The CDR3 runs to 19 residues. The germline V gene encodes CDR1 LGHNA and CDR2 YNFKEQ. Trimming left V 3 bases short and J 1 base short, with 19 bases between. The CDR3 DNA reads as TGTGCCAGCAGCCATGGTCCGGGGCTTAACCCTTCTGGGGCCAACGTCCTGACTTTC. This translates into CASSHGPGLNPSGANVLTF.

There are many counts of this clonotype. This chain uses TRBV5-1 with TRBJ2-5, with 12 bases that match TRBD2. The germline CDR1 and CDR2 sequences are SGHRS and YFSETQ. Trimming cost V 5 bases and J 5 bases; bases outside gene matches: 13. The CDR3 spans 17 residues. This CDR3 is CASRQTSGRNNVETQYF. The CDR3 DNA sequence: TGCGCCAGCAGACAGACTAGCGGGAGAAATAATGTCGAGACCCAGTACTTC. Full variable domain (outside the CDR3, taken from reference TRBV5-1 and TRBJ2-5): KAGVTQTPRYLIKTRGQQVTLSCSPISGHRSVSWYQQTPGQGLQFLFEYFSETQRNKGNFPGRFSGRQFSNSRSEMNVSTLELGDSALYLCASRQTSGRNNVETQYFGPGTRLLVL.

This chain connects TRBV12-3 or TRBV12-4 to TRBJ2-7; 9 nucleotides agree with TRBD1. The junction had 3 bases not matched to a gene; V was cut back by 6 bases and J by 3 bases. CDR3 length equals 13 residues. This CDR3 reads CASRGQGHYEQYF. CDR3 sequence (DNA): TGTGCCAGCAGGGGACAGGGACACTACGAGCAGTACTTC.

The CDR3 nucleotides are TGCGCCAGCAGCCTAAAAGGACAGGGATACGAGCAGTTCTTC. The encoded protein is CASSLKGQGYEQFF. The V gene is TRBV5-1, the J gene TRBJ2-1, with 8 bases that match TRBD1. The CDR3 loop spans 14 amino acids. Trimming removed 4 bases from V and 10 bases from J; junction bases left unmatched: 10. CDR1 SGHRS and CDR2 YFSETQ come from the germline V gene.

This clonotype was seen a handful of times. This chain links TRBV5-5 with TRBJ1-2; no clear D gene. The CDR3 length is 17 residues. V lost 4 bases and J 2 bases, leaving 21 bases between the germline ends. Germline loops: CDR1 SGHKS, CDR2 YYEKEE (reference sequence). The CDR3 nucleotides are TGTGCCAGCAGCCCCCAACCTTTACACGGACCAAACTATGGCTACACCTTC. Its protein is CASSPQPLHGPNYGYTF.

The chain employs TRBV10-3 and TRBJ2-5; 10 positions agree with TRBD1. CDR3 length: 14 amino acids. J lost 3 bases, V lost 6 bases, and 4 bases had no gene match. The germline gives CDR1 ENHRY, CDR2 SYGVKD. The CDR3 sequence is CAISGDRGEETQYF. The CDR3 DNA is TGTGCCATCAGCGGGGACAGGGGCGAAGAGACCCAGTACTTC.

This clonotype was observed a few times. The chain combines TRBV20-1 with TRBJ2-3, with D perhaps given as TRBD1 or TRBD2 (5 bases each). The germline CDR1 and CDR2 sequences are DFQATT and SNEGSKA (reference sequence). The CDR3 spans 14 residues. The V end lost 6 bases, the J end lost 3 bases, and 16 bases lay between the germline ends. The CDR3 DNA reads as TGCAGTGCAACGGGGTGGGGCCGTACAGATACGCAGTATTTT. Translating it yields CSATGWGRTDTQYF.

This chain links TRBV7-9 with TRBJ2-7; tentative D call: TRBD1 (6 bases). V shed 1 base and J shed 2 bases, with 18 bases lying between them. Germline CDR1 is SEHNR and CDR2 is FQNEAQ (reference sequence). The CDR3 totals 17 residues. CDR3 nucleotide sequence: TGTGCCAGCAGCTTAGGGGCGGAGGTGGGGGCCACCTACGAGCAGTACTTC. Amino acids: CASSLGAEVGATYEQYF. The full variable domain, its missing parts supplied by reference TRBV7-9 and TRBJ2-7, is DTGVSQNPRHKITKRGQNVTFRCDPISEHNRLYWYRQTLGQGPEFLTYFQNEAQLEKSRLLSDRFSAERPKGSFSTLEIQRTEQGDSAMYLCASSLGAEVGATYEQYFGPGTRLTVT.

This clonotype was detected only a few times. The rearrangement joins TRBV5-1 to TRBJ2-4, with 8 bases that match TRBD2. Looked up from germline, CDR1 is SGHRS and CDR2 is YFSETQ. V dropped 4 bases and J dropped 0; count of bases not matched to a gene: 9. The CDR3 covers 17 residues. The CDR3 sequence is CASSPSGGRLAKNIQYF. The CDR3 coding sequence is TGCGCCAGCAGCCCCTCGGGGGGGCGGCTAGCCAAAAACATTCAGTACTTC. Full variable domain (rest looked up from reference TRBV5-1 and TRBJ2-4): KAGVTQTPRYLIKTRGQQVTLSCSPISGHRSVSWYQQTPGQGLQFLFEYFSETQRNKGNFPGRFSGRQFSNSRSEMNVSTLELGDSALYLCASSPSGGRLAKNIQYFGAGTRLSVL.

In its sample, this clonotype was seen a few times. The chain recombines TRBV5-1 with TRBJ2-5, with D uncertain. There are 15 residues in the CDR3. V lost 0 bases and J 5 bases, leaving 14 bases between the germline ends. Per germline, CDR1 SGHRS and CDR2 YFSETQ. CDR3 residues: CASSLASAAVETQYF. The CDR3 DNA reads TGCGCCAGCAGCTTGGCGAGCGCGGCGGTGGAGACCCAGTACTTC.

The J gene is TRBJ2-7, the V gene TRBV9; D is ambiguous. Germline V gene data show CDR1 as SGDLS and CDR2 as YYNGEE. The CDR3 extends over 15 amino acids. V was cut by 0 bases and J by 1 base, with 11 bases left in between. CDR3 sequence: CASSVEAGPSYEQYF. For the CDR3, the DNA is TGTGCCAGCAGCGTAGAGGCAGGTCCATCCTACGAGCAGTACTTC. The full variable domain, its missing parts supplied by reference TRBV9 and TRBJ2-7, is DSGVTQTPKHLITATGQRVTLRCSPRSGDLSVYWYQQSLDQGLQFLIQYYNGEERAKGNILERFSAQQFPDLHSELNLSSLELGDSALYFCASSVEAGPSYEQYFGPGTRLTVT.

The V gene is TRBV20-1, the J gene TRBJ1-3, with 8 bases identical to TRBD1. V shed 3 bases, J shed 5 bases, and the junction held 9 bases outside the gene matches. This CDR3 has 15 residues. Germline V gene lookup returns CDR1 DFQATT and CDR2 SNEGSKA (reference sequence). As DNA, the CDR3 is TGCAGTGCTAGTCCTGGCAGGGGGCAGAGAAACACCATATATTTT. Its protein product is CSASPGRGQRNTIYF.

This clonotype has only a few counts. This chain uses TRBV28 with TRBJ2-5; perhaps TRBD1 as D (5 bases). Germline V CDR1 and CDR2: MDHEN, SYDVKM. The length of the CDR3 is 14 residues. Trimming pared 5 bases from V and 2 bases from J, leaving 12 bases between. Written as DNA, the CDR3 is TGTGCCAGCAGTCTGAGCAGGGTACAAGAGACCCAGTACTTC. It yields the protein CASSLSRVQETQYF.

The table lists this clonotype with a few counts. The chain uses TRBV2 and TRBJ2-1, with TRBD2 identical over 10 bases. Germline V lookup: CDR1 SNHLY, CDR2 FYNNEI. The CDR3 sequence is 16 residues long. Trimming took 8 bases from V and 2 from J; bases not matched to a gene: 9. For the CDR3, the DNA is TGTGCCAGCTCCGGGACTAGCGCGGAGGCCTACAATGAGCAGTTCTTC. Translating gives CASSGTSAEAYNEQFF.

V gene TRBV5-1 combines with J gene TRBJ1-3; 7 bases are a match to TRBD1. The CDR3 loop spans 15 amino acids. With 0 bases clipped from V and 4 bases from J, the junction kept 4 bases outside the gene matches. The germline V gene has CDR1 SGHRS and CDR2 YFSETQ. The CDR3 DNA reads TGCGCCAGCAGCTTGGGGGACAGCTCCGGAAACACCATATATTTT. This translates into CASSLGDSSGNTIYF.

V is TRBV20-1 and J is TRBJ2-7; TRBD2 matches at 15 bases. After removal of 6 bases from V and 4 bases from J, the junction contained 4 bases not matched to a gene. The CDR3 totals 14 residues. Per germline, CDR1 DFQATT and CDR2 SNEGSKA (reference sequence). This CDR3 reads CSARTSGRGYEQYF. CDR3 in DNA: TGCAGTGCCCGGACTAGCGGGAGGGGTTACGAGCAGTACTTC.

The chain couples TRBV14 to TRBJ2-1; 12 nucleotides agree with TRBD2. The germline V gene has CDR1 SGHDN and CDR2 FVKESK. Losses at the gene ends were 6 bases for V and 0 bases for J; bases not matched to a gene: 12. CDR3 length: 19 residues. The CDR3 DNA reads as TGTGCCAGCAGTTCAGGACTAGCGGGACCCTTCAGCTCCTACAATGAGCAGTTCTTC. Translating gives CASSSGLAGPFSSYNEQFF.

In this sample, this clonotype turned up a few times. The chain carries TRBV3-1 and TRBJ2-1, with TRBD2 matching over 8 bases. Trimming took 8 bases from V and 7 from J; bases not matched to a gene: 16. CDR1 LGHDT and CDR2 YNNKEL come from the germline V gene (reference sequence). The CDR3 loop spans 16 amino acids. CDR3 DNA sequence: TGTGCCAGCTCCCAGGTGAGAGCGGGAGTAGGGAATGAGCAGTTCTTC. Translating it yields CASSQVRAGVGNEQFF.

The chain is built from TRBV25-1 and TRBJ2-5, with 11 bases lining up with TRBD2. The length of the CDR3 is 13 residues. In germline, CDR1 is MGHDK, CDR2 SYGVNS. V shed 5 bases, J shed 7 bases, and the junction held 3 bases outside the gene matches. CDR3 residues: CASSRLAGGTQYF. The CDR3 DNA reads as TGTGCCAGCAGTCGGCTAGCGGGGGGGACCCAGTACTTC.

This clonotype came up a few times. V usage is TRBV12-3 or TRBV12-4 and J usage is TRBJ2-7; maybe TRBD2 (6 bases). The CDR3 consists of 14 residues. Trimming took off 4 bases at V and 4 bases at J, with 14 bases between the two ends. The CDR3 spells CASSSPGTPYEQYF. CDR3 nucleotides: TGTGCCAGCAGTTCCCCTGGGACTCCTTACGAGCAGTACTTC.

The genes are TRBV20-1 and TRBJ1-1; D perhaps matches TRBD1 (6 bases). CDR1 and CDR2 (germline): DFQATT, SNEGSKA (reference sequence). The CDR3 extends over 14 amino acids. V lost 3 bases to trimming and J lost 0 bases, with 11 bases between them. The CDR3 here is CSARADRMNTEAFF. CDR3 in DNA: TGCAGTGCTAGGGCTGACAGGATGAACACTGAAGCTTTCTTT.

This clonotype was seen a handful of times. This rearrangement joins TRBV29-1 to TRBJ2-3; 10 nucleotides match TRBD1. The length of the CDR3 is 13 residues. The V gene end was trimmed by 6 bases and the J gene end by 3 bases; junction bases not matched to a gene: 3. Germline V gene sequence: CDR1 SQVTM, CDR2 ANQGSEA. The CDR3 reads CSVGQGWTDTQYF. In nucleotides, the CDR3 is TGCAGCGTGGGACAGGGGTGGACAGATACGCAGTATTTT.

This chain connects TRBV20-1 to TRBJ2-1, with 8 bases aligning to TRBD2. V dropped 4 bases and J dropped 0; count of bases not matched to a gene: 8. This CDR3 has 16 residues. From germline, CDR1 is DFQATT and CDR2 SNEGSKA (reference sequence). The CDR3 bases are TGCAGTGCTACCACACTAGCGGCGAGCTCCTACAATGAGCAGTTCTTC. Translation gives CSATTLAASSYNEQFF.

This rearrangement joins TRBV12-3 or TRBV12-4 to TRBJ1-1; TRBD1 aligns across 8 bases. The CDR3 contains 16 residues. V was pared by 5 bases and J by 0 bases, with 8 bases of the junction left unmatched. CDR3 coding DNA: TGTGCCAGCAGTGGACAGGGTCGGGTGGTGAACACTGAAGCTTTCTTT. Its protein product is CASSGQGRVVNTEAFF.

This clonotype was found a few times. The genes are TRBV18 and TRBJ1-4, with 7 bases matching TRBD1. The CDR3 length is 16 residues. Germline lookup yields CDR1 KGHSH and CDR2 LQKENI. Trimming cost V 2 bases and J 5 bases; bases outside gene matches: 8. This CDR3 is CASSPYPRGQNEKLFF. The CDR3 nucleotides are TGTGCCAGCTCACCATACCCCCGGGGACAGAATGAAAAACTGTTTTTT.

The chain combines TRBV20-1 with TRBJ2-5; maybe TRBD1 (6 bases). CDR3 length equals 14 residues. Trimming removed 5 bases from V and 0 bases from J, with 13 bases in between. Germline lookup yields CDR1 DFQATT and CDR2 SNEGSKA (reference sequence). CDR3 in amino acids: CSASRTANQETQYF. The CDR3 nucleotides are TGCAGTGCTTCCCGGACAGCTAACCAAGAGACCCAGTACTTC.